This T cell receptor beta chain is drawn from a study of neoadjuvant anti-PD-1 for oral cavity cancer. Turning to the study itself: Patients without progression received a fourth nivolumab dose around day 43, then surgical resection on days 50-56.

Generated by immunoSEQ multiplex PCR, the TCRdb table keeps only in-frame clones and is missing some. Of over 10,000 clones in the sample, around 58% were seen once. The material sequenced was tumor tissue, taken before nivolumab (anti-PD-1) treatment. The origin of this receptor is a person aged 40 to 85 with oral cavity squamous cell carcinoma.

CDR3 sequence: CAWRRGTPQETQYF. DNA of the CDR3: TGTGCCTGGAGGAGGGGGACACCCCAAGAGACCCAGTACTTC. The chain joins TRBV30 to TRBJ2-5; tentative D call: TRBD1 (6 bases). Germline V gene data show CDR1 as GTSNPN and CDR2 as SVGIG (reference sequence). Between the trimmed V and J ends, which lost 3 bases and 1 base, there was a span of 12 bases. The CDR3 has 14 amino acids.